The 21 T cell receptor beta chains given below trace back to one sample, sequenced in a study of Ad26.COV2.S vaccination and SARS-CoV-2 variants. The treatment was: around 19 received Ad26.COV2.S at low or high dose, single or two shots; several received placebo; per-sample allocation not given. The investigators took samples on day 63 after the first vaccine or placebo injection. Sequencing was performed with immunoSEQ multiplex PCR; in TCRdb, only in-frame clones are kept and a portion is missing. The table has around 320,000 clones, about nine tenths seen once. Sequences were derived from peripheral blood, sampled in a trial of Ad26.COV2.S vaccine versus placebo. Receptors originate from a person aged 18-60 years who received the Ad26.COV2.S COVID-19 vaccine or a placebo.

This clone appeared once. The V gene is TRBV11-2, the J gene TRBJ2-5; 8 bases map to TRBD2. V was pared by 1 base and J by 2 bases, with 3 bases of the junction left unmatched. Germline V gene lookup returns CDR1 SGHAT and CDR2 FQNNGV. This CDR3 region has 15 residues. CDR3 in DNA: TGTGCCAGCAGCTTAGGGGTAGCGGGACAAGAGACCCAGTACTTC. It is translated as CASSLGVAGQETQYF.

The J gene is TRBJ1-1, the V gene TRBV6-5, with unresolved D. CDR3 length: 13 residues. V lost 5 bases and J 6 bases, leaving 13 bases between the germline ends. Germline values: CDR1 MNHEY, CDR2 SVGAGI. CDR3 nucleotide sequence: TGTGCCAGCAGTAGAGGGTTAATCCCTGAAGCTTTCTTT. It is translated as CASSRGLIPEAFF.

The chain uses TRBV3-1 (or the pseudogene TRBV3-2) and TRBJ1-5, with D perhaps TRBD1 (5 bases). Germline CDR1 LGHDT, CDR2 YNNKEL (reference sequence). V was trimmed by 0 bases and J by 4 bases, leaving 10 bases between them. The CDR3 length is 15 residues. CDR3 DNA: TGTGCCAGCAGCCAAGATCGGGCAGGGAATCAGCCCCAGCATTTT. Amino acid sequence: CASSQDRAGNQPQHF.

Details on this clone: One end of the junction fails to match germline, which may point to a read error. The chain carries TRBV4-2 and TRBJ2-1, with a tentative D call TRBD2 (5 bases). Germline-derived CDR1 and CDR2 are LGHNA and YNFKEQ. This CDR3 has 13 amino acids. CDR3 sequence: CASSQPATRERFF. In DNA form, the CDR3 reads TGTGCCAGCAGCCAACCGGCGACAAGGGAGCGGTTCTTC.

This clone appeared a single time. V is TRBV4-1 and J is TRBJ1-2; the D is unclear. Germline CDR1 MGHRA, CDR2 YSYEKL. Between the trimmed V and J ends, which lost 1 base and 4 bases, there was a span of 10 bases. The CDR3 is made up of 14 amino acids. CDR3 sequence (DNA): TGCGCCAGCAGCCAAGGACCCGACTCCTATGGCTACACCTTC. It codes for CASSQGPDSYGYTF.

The CDR3, as DNA: TGTGCCAGCAGTGACTCGAGTCTTAGCGGGGGGAACTCCTACGAGCAGTACTTC. This sequence encodes CASSDSSLSGGNSYEQYF. The chain is built from TRBV6-4 and TRBJ2-7, with 10 positions matching TRBD2. V was clipped by 0 bases and J by 0 bases; unmatched bases: 8. The germline gives CDR1 MRHNA, CDR2 SNTAGT. The CDR3 has 18 amino acids.

The V call is TRBV5-1, the J call TRBJ2-3, with TRBD1 matching over 9 bases. CDR1 is SGHRS and CDR2 is YFSETQ in the germline V gene. The junction had 5 bases not matched to a gene; V was cut back by 6 bases and J by 0 bases. The CDR3 is made up of 15 amino acids. CDR3 in DNA: TGCGCCAGCACCCCGGACAGGGGAAGCACAGATACGCAGTATTTT. Protein sequence: CASTPDRGSTDTQYF.

The CDR3 nucleotides are TGTGCCAGCAGTTACTCCCCGGGAAAAAGCTACACCTTC. It is translated as CASSYSPGKSYTF. The J gene is TRBJ1-2, the V gene TRBV6-5; D not resolved. Germline V gene lookup returns CDR1 MNHEY and CDR2 SVGAGI. This CDR3 has 13 amino acids. Trimming shortened V by 0 bases and J by 9 bases, and 11 bases separated the two germline ends.

J is TRBJ2-1 and V is TRBV7-9; TRBD2 is a possible D gene (6 bases). The CDR3 runs 17 residues. Between the trimmed V and J ends, which lost 7 bases and 1 base, there was a span of 20 bases. Germline assignment: CDR1 SEHNR and CDR2 FQNEAQ (reference sequence). CDR3 in amino acids: CASTQGWGDLSYNEQFF. CDR3 DNA sequence: TGTGCCAGCACCCAAGGGTGGGGGGACCTTTCCTACAATGAGCAGTTCTTC.

This chain uses TRBV9 with TRBJ1-5; no clear D. This CDR3 is built from 14 residues. The germline V and J ends were trimmed by 3 bases and 1 base, with 8 bases remaining between them. Looked up from germline, CDR1 is SGDLS and CDR2 is YYNGEE. CDR3 in DNA: TGTGCCAGCAGCGGCCCGGCCAGCAATCAGCCCCAGCATTTT. Encoded protein: CASSGPASNQPQHF.

This chain joins TRBV27 and TRBJ1-6; no clear D. V lost 2 bases to trimming and J lost 0 bases, with 5 bases between them. Germline loops: CDR1 MNHEY, CDR2 SMNVEV (reference sequence). This CDR3 contains 15 residues. CDR3 in amino acids: CASSLGHSYNSPLHF. CDR3 nucleotides: TGTGCCAGCAGTTTAGGGCACTCCTATAATTCACCCCTCCACTTT.

The chain is built from TRBV6-5 and TRBJ1-2, with D unclear. Trimming took 7 bases from V and 8 from J, leaving 14 bases between them. This CDR3 has 12 amino acids. Looked up from germline, CDR1 is MNHEY and CDR2 is SVGAGI. Here the CDR3 reads CASTNGWWGYTF. In DNA form, the CDR3 reads TGTGCCAGCACTAATGGGTGGTGGGGCTACACCTTC.

The chain couples TRBV6-6 to TRBJ2-3; 9 bases line up with TRBD2. The CDR3 extends over 15 amino acids. CDR1 is MNHNY and CDR2 is SVGAGI in the germline V gene (reference sequence). J lost 6 bases, V lost 2 bases, and 6 bases had no gene match. CDR3 DNA: TGTGCCAGCAGTTACCGGGTAGCGGGGGCGGATACGCAGTATTTT. Amino acid sequence: CASSYRVAGADTQYF.

The V call is TRBV6-6, the J call TRBJ2-2, with 7 nucleotides matching TRBD2. Germline values: CDR1 MNHNY, CDR2 SVGAGI (reference sequence). V dropped 6 bases and J dropped 7; count of bases not matched to a gene: 8. The CDR3 covers 14 residues. The CDR3 sequence is CASRTVPGGGELFF. As DNA, the CDR3 is TGTGCCAGCAGGACAGTCCCGGGGGGCGGGGAGCTGTTTTTT.

This sequence joins TRBV25-1 and TRBJ1-2; D gene ambiguous. V lost 1 base to trimming and J lost 6 bases, with 12 bases between them. CDR3 length: 14 amino acids. Germline assignment: CDR1 MGHDK and CDR2 SYGVNS. In nucleotides, the CDR3 is TGTGCCAGCAGTGAATTGTTCTCCGAAGATGGCTACACCTTC. Translated, it gives CASSELFSEDGYTF.

V and J are TRBV7-9 and TRBJ1-4; D is unclear. Trimming removed 5 bases at V and 6 bases at J, with 4 bases between. CDR3 size: 11 residues. Germline lookup yields CDR1 SEHNR and CDR2 FQNEAQ (reference sequence). The CDR3, as DNA: TGTGCCAGCAGCGTAGATGAAAAACTGTTTTTT. It codes for CASSVDEKLFF.

The chain recombines TRBV7-9 with TRBJ1-1; 9 positions agree with TRBD1. The V gene's germline CDR1 is SEHNR and CDR2 FQNEAQ (reference sequence). With V trimmed by 4 bases and J by 7 bases, 10 bases remained unmatched. The CDR3 consists of 15 residues. DNA for the CDR3: TGTGCCAGCAGCTCCCTTCCCGGGACAGGGATTGAAGCTTTCTTT. This gives the protein CASSSLPGTGIEAFF.

The J gene is TRBJ2-7, the V gene TRBV2; D may be TRBD2 (5 bases). The CDR3 has 18 residues. V shed 2 bases and J shed 5 bases, with 25 bases lying between them. CDR1 is SNHLY, CDR2 FYNNEI, per germline. CDR3 nucleotide sequence: TGTGCCAGCAGTGAACTAACTGCCTTATTAGCGACCGATAACGAGCAGTACTTC. Translating gives CASSELTALLATDNEQYF.

The J gene is TRBJ1-5, the V gene TRBV19; D is uncertain. In germline, CDR1 is LNHDA, CDR2 SQIVND (reference sequence). The CDR3 spans 14 residues. The germline V and J ends were trimmed by 7 bases and 1 base, with 11 bases remaining between them. The CDR3 coding sequence is TGTGCCAGTATCCGGACGGGGAGCAATCAGCCCCAGCATTTT. It codes for CASIRTGSNQPQHF.

This chain connects TRBV4-2 to TRBJ2-1, with 11 bases fitting TRBD2. Trimming at V came to 1 base and at J to 4 bases, leaving 9 bases not matched to a gene. This CDR3 contains 18 residues. CDR1 and CDR2 from the germline V gene are LGHNA and YNFKEQ. CDR3 sequence: CASSQGSEGLADYNEQFF. The CDR3 DNA sequence: TGTGCCAGCAGCCAAGGGAGTGAGGGACTAGCGGATTACAATGAGCAGTTCTTC.

V usage is TRBV15 and J usage is TRBJ1-5, with 9 bases lining up with TRBD1. The germline V gene encodes CDR1 LNHNV and CDR2 YYDKDF (reference sequence). The CDR3 has 20 residues. V lost 2 bases, J lost 2 bases, and 16 bases stayed unmatched. The CDR3 loop is CATSRNPRDRVGRRNQPQHF. CDR3 bases: TGTGCCACCAGCAGAAACCCACGGGACAGGGTCGGCCGGCGCAATCAGCCCCAGCATTTT.